The TCR beta chain described here comes from a study of blood T cell repertoires in COVID-19. Study-wide context: The origin of the acute and convalescent COVID-19 samples was the United States, Italy and Spain.

The protocol was immunoSEQ multiplex PCR, while the TCRdb copy is restricted to in-frame clones and leaves out a portion. Here the sample spans approximately 320,000 clones, over 75% being singletons. The sequenced sample consisted of peripheral blood. The TCR sequence derives from a human donor in a cohort sampled during active COVID-19.

The CDR3 loop reads CATRGRGYTF. The CDR3 nucleotides are TGTGCCACCAGGGGGAGGGGCTACACCTTC. V gene TRBV27 combines with J gene TRBJ1-2; the match to TRBD1 covers 7 bases. The germline V gene has CDR1 MNHEY and CDR2 SMNVEV (reference sequence). This CDR3 region has 10 residues. The V gene end was trimmed by 10 bases and the J gene end by 8 bases; junction bases not matched to a gene: 4.